A single T cell receptor beta chain is shown here with its context. This CDR3 is 16 amino acids long. Germline CDR1 MNHEY, CDR2 SMNVEV (reference sequence). Trimming took off 2 bases at V and 0 bases at J, with 13 bases between the two ends. This sample is part of a study of T cells in Graves' hyperthyroidism and ophthalmopathy. RNA transcripts served as the template for amplifying TCR beta CDR3 regions. First-round RT-PCR with HTBI primers amplified the TCR CDR3 region. TCRdb itself ran the multiplex PCR reads through MiXCR, one entry per CDR3 protein. The table records about 290,000 distinct CDR3 sequences, about an eighth of them present only once. Diagnoses used clinical symptoms, serum thyroxine and TRAb, thyroid ultrasound and orbital computed tomography.

This receptor was taken from a woman in her twenties or thirties with Graves' hyperthyroidism that later progressed to Graves' ophthalmopathy. Specimen: blood. V is TRBV27 and J is TRBJ1-2; D is possibly TRBD1 (6 bases). CDR3 in amino acids: CASSLRTATANYGYTF. The CDR3 DNA reads TGTGCCAGCAGTTTACGGACAGCCACAGCTAACTATGGCTACACCTTC.